The T cell receptor beta chain described here comes from a study of T-cell memory formation after mild COVID-19. One entry per CDR3 protein, called by TCRdb with MiXCR from the 5' RACE reads. Among a few hundred thousand distinct CDR3 sequences listed, approximately 24% were seen once. CDR1 is MNHEY, CDR2 SVGAGI, per germline. The length of the CDR3 is 15 residues. V lost 6 bases and J 3 bases, leaving 14 bases between the germline ends. The origin of this receptor is an adult woman who had mild COVID-19 (a few samples of this study predate the infection). Cell type and time point are not known. The V and J genes are TRBV6-5 and TRBJ1-4, with D hard to call. The sample consisted of PBMCs or a T cell subset sorted from them (not recorded which). The CDR3 bases are TGTGCCAGCAGCCCCGTTGGAGGTGCTAATGAAAAACTGTTTTTT. It specifies CASSPVGGANEKLFF.